These 27 T cell receptor beta chains were all obtained from the same sample, sequenced in a study of blood T cell repertoires in COVID-19. Generated by immunoSEQ multiplex PCR, the TCRdb table keeps only in-frame clones and is missing some. The sample carries approximately 70,000 clones, approximately 90% recorded once. Material: peripheral blood. Receptors originate from a man between 45 and 60 years old with COVID-19, enrolled during active disease.

This clone was seen more than once but under ten times. This CDR3 is CASSLVATNTEAFF. CDR3 sequence (DNA): TGCGCCAGCAGCTTGGTGGCCACGAACACTGAAGCTTTCTTT. This chain connects TRBV5-1 to TRBJ1-1; D gene ambiguous. Germline V gene sequence: CDR1 SGHRS, CDR2 YFSETQ. CDR3 length: 14 amino acids. The V and J ends lost 0 bases and 1 base respectively, with 7 bases between them.

The V and J genes are TRBV19 and TRBJ2-1, with TRBD2 identical over 7 bases. The CDR3 is made up of 17 amino acids. CDR1 and CDR2 from the germline V gene are LNHDA and SQIVND (reference sequence). After removal of 1 base from V and 2 bases from J, the junction contained 8 bases not matched to a gene. The CDR3 DNA reads as TGTGCCAGTAGTATAGCCTCGCTGGCGGGGGCCTACAATGAGCAGTTCTTC. Amino acids: CASSIASLAGAYNEQFF.

The chain links TRBV7-2 to TRBJ1-2, with unresolved D. Per germline, CDR1 SGHTA and CDR2 FQGNSA. CDR3 length: 14 amino acids. V lost 1 base and J 6 bases, leaving 12 bases between the germline ends. CDR3 residues: CASSLGLGTNGYTF. The CDR3 nucleotides are TGTGCCAGCAGCTTAGGTCTCGGAACTAATGGCTACACCTTC.

The chain is built from TRBV9 and TRBJ2-1, with D unclear. The germline gives CDR1 SGDLS, CDR2 YYNGEE. The CDR3 sequence is 14 residues long. Trimming pared 0 bases from V and 5 bases from J, leaving 9 bases between. The CDR3 protein is CASSVGPENNEQFF. The CDR3 coding sequence is TGTGCCAGCAGCGTAGGTCCAGAAAACAATGAGCAGTTCTTC.

V is TRBV3-1 (or the pseudogene TRBV3-2) and J is TRBJ2-5, with 9 positions matching TRBD1. This CDR3 comprises 19 residues. CDR1 and CDR2 (germline): LGHDT, YNNKEL (reference sequence). The ends lost 4 bases at V and 2 bases at J; junction bases unmatched: 17. The DNA of the CDR3 is TGTGCCAGCAGCCCTCTCTTTGACTGGGACAGGGATACGCAAGAGACCCAGTACTTC. It specifies CASSPLFDWDRDTQETQYF.

The chain employs TRBV19 and TRBJ1-5; tentative D call: TRBD1 (5 bases). This CDR3 is built from 14 residues. Germline lookup yields CDR1 LNHDA and CDR2 SQIVND (reference sequence). Trimming stripped 5 bases from V and 2 bases from J, with 10 bases between. Written as DNA, the CDR3 is TGTGCCAGTAGTCCAGGGATGGGCAATCAGCCCCAGCATTTT. Translated: CASSPGMGNQPQHF.

V and J are TRBV11-2 and TRBJ2-3; TRBD2 is a possible D gene (6 bases). Looked up from germline, CDR1 is SGHAT and CDR2 is FQNNGV. The V end lost 3 bases, the J end lost 4 bases, and 8 bases lay between the germline ends. The CDR3 consists of 13 residues. The CDR3, as DNA: TGTGCCAGCAGCTTGTGGGGGGCAGATACGCAGTATTTT. Protein: CASSLWGADTQYF.

This sequence joins TRBV5-1 and TRBJ2-7; the match to TRBD1 covers 7 bases. This CDR3 contains 15 residues. Germline V gene data show CDR1 as SGHRS and CDR2 as YFSETQ. Germline trimming cut 4 bases from V and 3 bases from J; bases unmatched to any gene: 10. The CDR3 sequence is CASSPQTGQNYEQYF. The CDR3 region has the DNA TGCGCCAGCAGCCCCCAAACGGGACAGAACTACGAGCAGTACTTC.

V usage is TRBV4-1 and J usage is TRBJ2-5; 11 nucleotides align to TRBD2. This CDR3 comprises 14 residues. Germline trimming cut 5 bases from V and 5 bases from J; bases unmatched to any gene: 4. CDR1 is MGHRA, CDR2 YSYEKL, per germline. The CDR3: CASSSRTSGETQYF. For the CDR3, the DNA is TGCGCCAGCAGCTCACGGACTAGCGGGGAGACCCAGTACTTC.

This chain connects TRBV18 to TRBJ1-1; D is unclear. This CDR3 contains 14 residues. V lost 2 bases and J lost 6, with 13 bases in between. Germline lookup yields CDR1 KGHSH and CDR2 LQKENI. Written as DNA, the CDR3 is TGTGCCAGCTCACCAATAGGTGGAGGCCCTGAAGCTTTCTTT. Translating it yields CASSPIGGGPEAFF.

This chain connects TRBV3-1 (or the pseudogene TRBV3-2) to TRBJ1-4; D not certain. This CDR3 comprises 15 residues. Trimming pared 5 bases from V and 8 bases from J, leaving 18 bases between. Germline V gene sequence: CDR1 LGHDT, CDR2 YNNKEL (reference sequence). The DNA of the CDR3 is TGTGCCAGCAGCTCCTTATCTTATGGAGGGGAAAAACTGTTTTTT. This gives the protein CASSSLSYGGEKLFF.

The chain links TRBV6-1 to TRBJ2-7, with 7 positions matching TRBD1. Losses at the gene ends were 6 bases for V and 3 bases for J; bases not matched to a gene: 5. The germline gives CDR1 MNHNS, CDR2 SASEGT. The CDR3 is 13 residues long. The CDR3: CASSEGAIYEQYF. Here the CDR3 DNA reads TGTGCCAGCAGCGAGGGGGCTATCTACGAGCAGTACTTC.

V and J are TRBV19 and TRBJ1-2; D possibly corresponds to TRBD1 (6 bases). In germline, CDR1 is LNHDA, CDR2 SQIVND (reference sequence). The CDR3 covers 14 residues. V gave up 7 bases and J gave up 0 bases, with 12 bases separating them. CDR3: CASTVTGANYGYTF. For the CDR3, the DNA is TGTGCCAGTACTGTGACAGGAGCTAACTATGGCTACACCTTC.

A single count supports this clone. The J gene is TRBJ2-7, the V gene TRBV19, with D tentatively TRBD2 (5 bases). CDR1 and CDR2 from the germline V gene are LNHDA and SQIVND (reference sequence). Trimming shortened V by 3 bases and J by 6 bases, and 9 bases separated the two germline ends. This CDR3 is 12 amino acids long. CDR3 amino acids: CASSMGGGEQYV. DNA of the CDR3: TGTGCCAGTAGTATGGGCGGAGGCGAGCAGTACGTC.

The genes are TRBV11-3 and TRBJ2-3, with TRBD2 matching 7 bases. The V segment lost 5 bases and the J segment 0 bases; nucleotides outside the gene matches: 2. CDR1 and CDR2 from the germline V gene are SGHNT and YENEEA. The CDR3 is 14 amino acids. CDR3 in DNA: TGTGCCAGCAGCCTCGGGAGGAGCACAGATACGCAGTATTTT. Residues: CASSLGRSTDTQYF.

CDR3 coding DNA: TGTGCCAGCAGTAATGCGGCCGAAGATACGCAGTATTTT. Translation gives CASSNAAEDTQYF. The chain joins TRBV12-3 or TRBV12-4 to TRBJ2-3, with D uncertain. This CDR3 spans 13 amino acids. Trimming removed 5 bases from V and 5 bases from J, with 11 bases in between.

The CDR3 region is CASSWGDYEQYF. The DNA of the CDR3 is TGTGCCAGCAGCTGGGGGGACTACGAGCAGTACTTC. The V gene is TRBV5-6, the J gene TRBJ2-7; tentative D call: TRBD2 (6 bases). This CDR3 spans 12 amino acids. The V gene's germline CDR1 is SGHDT and CDR2 YYEEEE. V lost 3 bases and J lost 3, with 7 bases in between.

The chain has TRBV5-1 and TRBJ2-3, with 11 positions matching TRBD2. The CDR3 runs 19 residues. J lost 0 bases, V lost 3 bases, and 12 bases had no gene match. The germline gives CDR1 SGHRS, CDR2 YFSETQ. CDR3 nucleotide sequence: TGCGCCAGCAGCTCACAAACTAGCGGGAGCGGTACAAGCACAGATACGCAGTATTTT. This gives the protein CASSSQTSGSGTSTDTQYF. The variable domain in full, completed from reference TRBV5-1 and TRBJ2-3, reads KAGVTQTPRYLIKTRGQQVTLSCSPISGHRSVSWYQQTPGQGLQFLFEYFSETQRNKGNFPGRFSGRQFSNSRSEMNVSTLELGDSALYLCASSSQTSGSGTSTDTQYFGPGTRLTVL.

V usage is TRBV5-8 and J usage is TRBJ2-3, with 8 bases aligning to TRBD1. The CDR3 is 17 amino acids. Germline CDR1 SGHTS, CDR2 YDEGEE. V lost 3 bases, J lost 0 bases, and 9 bases stayed unmatched. CDR3 in amino acids: CASSSTGGITSTDTQYF. CDR3 nucleotide sequence: TGTGCCAGCAGCTCCACAGGGGGGATTACTAGCACAGATACGCAGTATTTT.

The chain joins TRBV4-2 to TRBJ2-1; 9 positions match TRBD1. CDR3 length: 16 amino acids. V shed 0 bases, J shed 4 bases, and the junction held 4 bases outside the gene matches. Germline CDR1 LGHNA, CDR2 YNFKEQ. The CDR3 region has the DNA TGTGCCAGCAGCCAAGACGGACAGGGGATGTACAATGAGCAGTTCTTC. It codes for CASSQDGQGMYNEQFF.

The gene calls are TRBV5-1 and TRBJ2-2, with 9 nucleotides matching TRBD2. With V trimmed by 0 bases and J by 7 bases, 4 bases remained unmatched. Germline V gene data show CDR1 as SGHRS and CDR2 as YFSETQ. This CDR3 comprises 15 residues. This CDR3 is CASSLGLAVLGELFF. In DNA form, the CDR3 reads TGCGCCAGCAGCTTGGGACTAGCGGTACTCGGGGAGCTGTTTTTT.

V gene TRBV4-1 combines with J gene TRBJ1-1, with D possibly matching TRBD1 (5 bases). This CDR3 region has 16 residues. CDR1 and CDR2 (germline): MGHRA, YSYEKL. Trimming shortened V by 2 bases and J by 0 bases, and 13 bases separated the two germline ends. CDR3 residues: CASSQLMGPLNTEAFF. The DNA of the CDR3 is TGCGCCAGCAGCCAACTGATGGGGCCCCTGAACACTGAAGCTTTCTTT.

This chain connects TRBV6-5 to TRBJ2-1; maybe TRBD1 (6 bases). This CDR3 is 14 amino acids long. The V and J ends lost 0 bases and 4 bases respectively, with 7 bases between them. Germline CDR1 and CDR2: MNHEY and SVGAGI. CDR3 nucleotide sequence: TGTGCCAGCAGTTACTCAAGGGGGTACAATGAGCAGTTCTTC. Translated: CASSYSRGYNEQFF.

J is TRBJ2-1 and V is TRBV27; 10 nucleotides align to TRBD2. V lost 6 bases and J lost 7; bases outside the gene matches: 12. Germline CDR1 is MNHEY and CDR2 is SMNVEV (reference sequence). This CDR3 has 16 residues. For the CDR3, the DNA is TGTGCCAGCAGACTATCCGGGACTAGCGTTTTGAATGAGCAGTTCTTC. It translates to CASRLSGTSVLNEQFF.

This clone was recorded only once. This chain links TRBV18 with TRBJ2-6; possibly TRBD2 for D (6 bases). V was trimmed by 1 base and J by 0 bases, leaving 7 bases between them. Germline V gene sequence: CDR1 KGHSH, CDR2 LQKENI. CDR3 length: 16 amino acids. CDR3 sequence: CASSPRRDSGANVLTF. As DNA, the CDR3 is TGTGCCAGCTCACCACGGCGGGACTCTGGGGCCAACGTCCTGACTTTC.

This chain uses TRBV14 with TRBJ2-3, with 12 bases that match TRBD2. This CDR3 has 15 residues. The V and J ends lost 1 base and 5 bases, in that order; junction bases with no gene match: 1. Germline V gene sequence: CDR1 SGHDN, CDR2 FVKESK. The CDR3, as DNA: TGTGCCAGCAGCCAAGGACTAGCGGGAGTAGATACGCAGTATTTT. Protein product: CASSQGLAGVDTQYF. The variable domain in full, with the rest retrieved from reference TRBV14 and TRBJ2-3, is EAGVTQFPSHSVIEKGQTVTLRCDPISGHDNLYWYRRVMGKEIKFLLHFVKESKQDESGMPNNRFLAERTGGTYSTLKVQPAELEDSGVYFCASSQGLAGVDTQYFGPGTRLTVL.

The chain is built from TRBV18 and TRBJ2-1, with D possibly being TRBD2 (6 bases). Germline V gene lookup returns CDR1 KGHSH and CDR2 LQKENI. CDR3 length: 12 amino acids. The germline V and J ends were trimmed by 2 bases and 8 bases, with 7 bases remaining between them. CDR3 protein: CASSPGEDEQFF. CDR3 DNA: TGTGCCAGCTCACCAGGGGAGGATGAGCAGTTCTTC.